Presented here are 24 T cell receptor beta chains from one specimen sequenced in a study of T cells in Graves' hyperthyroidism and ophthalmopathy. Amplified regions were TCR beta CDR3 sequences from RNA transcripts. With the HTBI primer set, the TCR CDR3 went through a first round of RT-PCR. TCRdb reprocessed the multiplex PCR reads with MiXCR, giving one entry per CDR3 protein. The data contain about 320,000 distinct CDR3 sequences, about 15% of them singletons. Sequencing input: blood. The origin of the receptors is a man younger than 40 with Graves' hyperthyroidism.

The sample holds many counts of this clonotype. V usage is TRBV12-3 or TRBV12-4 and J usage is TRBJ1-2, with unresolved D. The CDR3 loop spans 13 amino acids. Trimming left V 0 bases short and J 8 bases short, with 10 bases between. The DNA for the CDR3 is TGTGCCAGCAGTTTAGCGCACACTGGAGGCTACACCTTC. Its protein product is CASSLAHTGGYTF.

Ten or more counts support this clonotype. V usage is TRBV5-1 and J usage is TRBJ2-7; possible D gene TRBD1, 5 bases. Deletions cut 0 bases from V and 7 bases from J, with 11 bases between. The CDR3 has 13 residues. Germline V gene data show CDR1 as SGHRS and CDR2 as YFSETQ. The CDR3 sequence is CASSLVGLGEQYF. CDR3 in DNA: TGCGCCAGCAGCTTGGTGGGGCTGGGGGAGCAGTACTTC.

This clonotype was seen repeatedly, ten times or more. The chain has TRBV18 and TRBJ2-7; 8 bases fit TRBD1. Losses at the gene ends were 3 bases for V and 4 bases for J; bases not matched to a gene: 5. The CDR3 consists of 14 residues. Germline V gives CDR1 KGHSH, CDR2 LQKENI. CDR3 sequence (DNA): TGTGCCAGCTCACCGGGACAGGTAATATACGAGCAGTACTTC. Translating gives CASSPGQVIYEQYF. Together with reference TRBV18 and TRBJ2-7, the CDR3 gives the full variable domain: NAGVMQNPRHLVRRRGQEARLRCSPMKGHSHVYWYRQLPEEGLKFMVYLQKENIIDESGMPKERFSAEFPKEGPSILRIQQVVRGDSAAYFCASSPGQVIYEQYFGPGTRLTVT.

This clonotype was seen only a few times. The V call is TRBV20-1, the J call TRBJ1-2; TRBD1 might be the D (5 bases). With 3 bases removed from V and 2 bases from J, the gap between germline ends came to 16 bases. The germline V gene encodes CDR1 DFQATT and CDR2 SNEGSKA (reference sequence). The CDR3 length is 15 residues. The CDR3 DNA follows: TGCAGTGCTAGTTTGGTTGGGGGGAAAAACTATGGCTACACCTTC. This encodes CSASLVGGKNYGYTF.

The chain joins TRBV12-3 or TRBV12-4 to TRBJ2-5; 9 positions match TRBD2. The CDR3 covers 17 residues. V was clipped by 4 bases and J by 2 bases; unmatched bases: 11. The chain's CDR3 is CASSSPGLASNQETQYF. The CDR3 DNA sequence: TGTGCCAGCAGTTCACCAGGACTAGCGAGCAATCAAGAGACCCAGTACTTC.

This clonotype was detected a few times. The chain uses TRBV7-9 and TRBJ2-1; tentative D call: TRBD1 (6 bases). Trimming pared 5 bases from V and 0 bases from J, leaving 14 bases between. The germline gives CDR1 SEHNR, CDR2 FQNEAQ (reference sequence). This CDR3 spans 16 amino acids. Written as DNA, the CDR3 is TGTGCCAGCAGCCCGCCACAGGGAAACTCCTACAATGAGCAGTTCTTC. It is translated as CASSPPQGNSYNEQFF.

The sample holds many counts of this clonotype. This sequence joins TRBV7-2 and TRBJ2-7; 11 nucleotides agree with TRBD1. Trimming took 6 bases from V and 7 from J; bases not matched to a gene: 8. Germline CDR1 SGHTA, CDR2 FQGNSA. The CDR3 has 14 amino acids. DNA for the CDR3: TGTGCCAGCAGTTACCGGGACAGGGGGATAGAGCAGTACTTC. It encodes CASSYRDRGIEQYF. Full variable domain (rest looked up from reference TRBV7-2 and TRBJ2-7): GAGVSQSPSNKVTEKGKDVELRCDPISGHTALYWYRQSLGQGLEFLIYFQGNSAPDKSGLPSDRFSAERTGGSVSTLTIQRTQQEDSAVYLCASSYRDRGIEQYFGPGTRLTVT.

CDR3 sequence: CASRIGPNTGELFF. The CDR3 DNA sequence: TGCGCCAGCCGGATAGGGCCGAACACCGGGGAGCTGTTTTTT. The chain couples TRBV10-1 to TRBJ2-2; D call uncertain. The V end was cut by 8 bases, the J end by 0 bases, with 10 bases between. This CDR3 spans 14 amino acids. Germline V gene sequence: CDR1 WNHNN, CDR2 SYGVQD (reference sequence).

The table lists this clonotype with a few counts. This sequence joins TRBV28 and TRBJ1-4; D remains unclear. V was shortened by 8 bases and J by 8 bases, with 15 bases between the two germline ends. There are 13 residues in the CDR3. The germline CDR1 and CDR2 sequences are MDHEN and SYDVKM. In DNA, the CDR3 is TGTGCCAGCGCCCTTGGGGAGTGGGAAAAACTGTTTTTT. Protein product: CASALGEWEKLFF.

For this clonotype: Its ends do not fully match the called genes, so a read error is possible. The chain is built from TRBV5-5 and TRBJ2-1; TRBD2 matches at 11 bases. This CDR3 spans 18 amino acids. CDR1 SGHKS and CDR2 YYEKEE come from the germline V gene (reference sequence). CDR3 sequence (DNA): TGTGCCAGCGGCTTAGATTCCTGGGGCCAGCTAGCGGGAGGTGTGCAGTTCTTC. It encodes CASGLDSWGQLAGGVQFF.

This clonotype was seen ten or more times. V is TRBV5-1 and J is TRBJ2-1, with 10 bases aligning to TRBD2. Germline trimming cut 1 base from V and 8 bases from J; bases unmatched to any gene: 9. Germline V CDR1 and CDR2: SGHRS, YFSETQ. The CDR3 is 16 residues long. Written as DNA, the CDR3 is TGCGCCAGCAGCTTGTGGCTAGCGGGGGACATTCATGAGCAGTTCTTC. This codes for CASSLWLAGDIHEQFF.

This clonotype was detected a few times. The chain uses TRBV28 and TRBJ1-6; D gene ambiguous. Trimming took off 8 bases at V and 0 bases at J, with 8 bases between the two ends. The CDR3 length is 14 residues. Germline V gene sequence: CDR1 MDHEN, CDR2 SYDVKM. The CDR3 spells CASALSSYNSPLHF. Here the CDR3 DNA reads TGTGCCAGCGCACTGTCCTCCTATAATTCACCCCTCCACTTT.

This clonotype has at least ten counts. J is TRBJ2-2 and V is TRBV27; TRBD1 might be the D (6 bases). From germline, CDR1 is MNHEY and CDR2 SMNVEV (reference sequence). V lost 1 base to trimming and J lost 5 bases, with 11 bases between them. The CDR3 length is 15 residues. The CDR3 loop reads CASSLFPGDTGELFF. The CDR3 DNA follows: TGTGCCAGCAGTTTATTTCCAGGGGATACCGGGGAGCTGTTTTTT.

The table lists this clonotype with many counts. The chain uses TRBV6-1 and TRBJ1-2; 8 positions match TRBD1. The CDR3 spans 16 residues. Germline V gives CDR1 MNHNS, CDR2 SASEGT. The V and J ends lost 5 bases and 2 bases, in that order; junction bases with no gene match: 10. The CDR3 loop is CASSYLTGALNYGYTF. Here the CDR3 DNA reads TGTGCCAGCAGTTATTTGACAGGGGCCCTCAACTATGGCTACACCTTC.

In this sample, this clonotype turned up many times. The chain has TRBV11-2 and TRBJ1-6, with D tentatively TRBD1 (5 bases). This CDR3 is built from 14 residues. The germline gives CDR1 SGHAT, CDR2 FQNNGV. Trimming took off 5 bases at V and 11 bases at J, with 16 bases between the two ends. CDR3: CASSRLQGVTPLHF. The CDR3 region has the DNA TGTGCCAGCAGCAGGTTGCAGGGAGTTACACCCCTCCACTTT.

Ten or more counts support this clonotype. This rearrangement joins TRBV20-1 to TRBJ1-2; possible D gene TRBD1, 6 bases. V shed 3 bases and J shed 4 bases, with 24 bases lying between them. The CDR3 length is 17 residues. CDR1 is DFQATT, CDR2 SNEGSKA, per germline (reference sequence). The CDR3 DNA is TGCAGTGCTAGCCTCACGGCAAGAGGGCGAGGGGGCTATGGCTACACCTTC. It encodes CSASLTARGRGGYGYTF.

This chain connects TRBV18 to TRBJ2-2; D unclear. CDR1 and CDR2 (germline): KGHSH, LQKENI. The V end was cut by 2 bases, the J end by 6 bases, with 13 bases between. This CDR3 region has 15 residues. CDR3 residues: CASSPALSRSGELFF. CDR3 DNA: TGTGCCAGCTCACCAGCCCTAAGCAGATCCGGGGAGCTGTTTTTT.

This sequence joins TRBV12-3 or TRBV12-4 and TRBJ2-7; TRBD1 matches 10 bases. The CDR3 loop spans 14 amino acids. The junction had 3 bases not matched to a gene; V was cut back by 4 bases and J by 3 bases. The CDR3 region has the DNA TGTGCCAGCAGTTCCCGGACAGGGGGCTACGAGCAGTACTTC. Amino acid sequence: CASSSRTGGYEQYF.

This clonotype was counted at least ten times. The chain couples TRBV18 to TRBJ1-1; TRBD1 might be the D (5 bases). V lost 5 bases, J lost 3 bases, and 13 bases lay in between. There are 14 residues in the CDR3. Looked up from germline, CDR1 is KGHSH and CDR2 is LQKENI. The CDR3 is CASSGQGKDTEAFF. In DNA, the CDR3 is TGTGCCAGCTCAGGGCAGGGTAAGGACACTGAAGCTTTCTTT.

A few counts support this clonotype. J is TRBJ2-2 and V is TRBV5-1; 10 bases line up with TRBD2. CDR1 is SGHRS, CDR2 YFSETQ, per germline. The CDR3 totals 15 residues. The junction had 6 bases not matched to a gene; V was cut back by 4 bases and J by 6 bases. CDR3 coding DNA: TGCGCCAGCAGCCCGGATGGGACTAGCGCCGGGGAGCTGTTTTTT. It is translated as CASSPDGTSAGELFF.

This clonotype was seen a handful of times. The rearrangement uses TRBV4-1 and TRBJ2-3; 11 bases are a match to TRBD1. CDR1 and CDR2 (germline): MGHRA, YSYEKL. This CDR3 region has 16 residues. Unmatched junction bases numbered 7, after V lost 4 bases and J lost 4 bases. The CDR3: CASSPQGTGGSDTQYF. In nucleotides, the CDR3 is TGCGCCAGCAGCCCACAGGGGACAGGGGGTTCAGATACGCAGTATTTT.

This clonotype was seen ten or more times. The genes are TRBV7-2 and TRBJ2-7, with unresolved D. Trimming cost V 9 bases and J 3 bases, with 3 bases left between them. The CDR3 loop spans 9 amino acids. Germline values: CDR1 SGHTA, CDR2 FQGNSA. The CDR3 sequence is CARVYEQYF. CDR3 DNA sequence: TGTGCCAGGGTCTACGAGCAGTACTTC.

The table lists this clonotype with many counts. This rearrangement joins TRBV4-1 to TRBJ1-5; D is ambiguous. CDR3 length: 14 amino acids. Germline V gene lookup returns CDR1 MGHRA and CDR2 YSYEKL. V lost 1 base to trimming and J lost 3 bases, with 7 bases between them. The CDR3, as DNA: TGCGCCAGCAGCCAAGTTGGGTCCAATCAGCCCCAGCATTTT. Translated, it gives CASSQVGSNQPQHF.

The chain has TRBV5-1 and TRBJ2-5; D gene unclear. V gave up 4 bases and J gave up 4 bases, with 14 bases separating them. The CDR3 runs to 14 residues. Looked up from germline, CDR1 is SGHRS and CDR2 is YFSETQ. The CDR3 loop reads CASSPTSGVETQYF. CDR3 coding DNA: TGCGCCAGCAGCCCCACGTCAGGAGTAGAGACCCAGTACTTC.